These T cell receptor beta chains were read from a single sample in a study of T cell clusters in autoimmune cytopenias. TCRdb re-called the multiplex PCR reads and shows each CDR3 protein once, DNA omitted. Its table lists a few thousand distinct CDR3 sequences. This same sample was also part of a study on T cell repertoires in aging, cancer and after chemotherapy.

Sequencing was performed on peripheral blood. These receptors came from a human donor in good health. Both conserved end residues are part of each CDR3. Size values are once, few and many counts, or a class for expanded clones, and some rows have none.

clone size | J gene | V gene | CDR3 length | CDR3 protein
medium-sized | TRBJ2-1 | TRBV5-5 | 14 | CASSRWDRDNEQFF
NA | TRBJ2-3 | TRBV10-3 | 14 | CAISREGGTDTQYF
NA | TRBJ1-1 | TRBV29-1 | 14 | CSVTRQGPSTEAFF
NA | TRBJ2-5 | TRBV6-5 | 13 | CASSRLAEETQYF
NA | TRBJ1-1 | TRBV6-2/TRBV6-3 | 12 | CASSYDRSEAFF
NA | TRBJ1-5 | TRBV10-3 | 14 | CAISTGIDNQPQHF
medium-sized | TRBJ2-1 | TRBV19 | 15 | CASTQGTSGGNEQFF
NA | TRBJ1-1 | TRBV19 | 15 | CASSTETGRNTEAFF
large | TRBJ2-2 | TRBV19 | 14 | CASQRGGRAGELFF
NA | TRBJ1-2 | TRBV24-1 | 15 | CATSDPTGVPSGYTF
NA | TRBJ1-2 | TRBV5-6 | 14 | CASSFGGTPYGYTF
large | TRBJ2-3 | TRBV29-1 | 11 | CSVLGSDTQYF
NA | TRBJ2-7 | TRBV29-1 | 14 | CSFSAGQADYEQYF
NA | TRBJ2-5 | TRBV18 | 14 | CASSPGRGGETQYF
medium-sized | TRBJ2-7 | TRBV19 | 12 | CASSIGGNEQYF
NA | TRBJ2-1 | TRBV30 | 12 | CAWSSGAGQQFF
NA | TRBJ2-5 | TRBV12-3/TRBV12-4 | 14 | CASSLRLASETQYF
NA | TRBJ1-1 | TRBV5-6 | 14 | CASSFLGENTEAFF
medium-sized | TRBJ2-3 | TRBV5-4 | 15 | CASSSGQGKTDTQYF
NA | TRBJ2-7 | TRBV5-1 | 14 | CASSSDSSYDEQYF
NA | TRBJ2-5 | TRBV12-3/TRBV12-4 | 14 | CASRSRRGQETQYF
large | TRBJ2-1 | TRBV29-1 | 15 | CSVSVLAGGPSEQFF
NA | TRBJ1-5 | TRBV6-5 | 14 | CATQGAGSNQPQHF
medium-sized | TRBJ2-3 | TRBV5-5 | 16 | CASRARVRGFTDTQYF
medium-sized | TRBJ1-2 | TRBV6-2/TRBV6-3 | 12 | CASSGQGYGYTF
NA | TRBJ2-2 | TRBV6-5 | 16 | CASSYRHRANTGELFF
NA | TRBJ2-2 | TRBV7-2 | 14 | CASSSRPGFGELFF
NA | TRBJ1-2 | TRBV6-5 | 14 | CASSSQGGGRGYTF
NA | TRBJ1-2 | TRBV6-5 | 15 | CASSRYPGQNYGYTF
medium-sized | TRBJ1-2 | TRBV19 | 14 | CASSRGNGAYGYTF
large | TRBJ1-6 | TRBV6-5 | 16 | CASSYEQGNHNSPLHF
medium-sized | TRBJ2-5 | TRBV6-1 | 16 | CASSASTGTGQETQYF
NA | TRBJ1-5 | TRBV9 | 17 | CASSPRAGEKGNQPQHF
NA | TRBJ1-2 | TRBV30 | 16 | CAWTDRSRSVSYGYTF
medium-sized | TRBJ2-5 | TRBV19 | 12 | CASSAYQETQYF
large | TRBJ2-3 | TRBV29-1 | 14 | CSVAGGGTTDTQYF
medium-sized | TRBJ2-3 | TRBV6-6 | 17 | CASSFSGGARRTDTQYF
NA | TRBJ2-7 | TRBV12-3/TRBV12-4 | 14 | CASSSLMDAYEQYF
medium-sized | TRBJ1-5 | TRBV19 | 15 | CASSIRQESNQPQHF
NA | TRBJ2-7 | TRBV28 | 14 | CASSTLTGAGEQYF
NA | TRBJ2-7 | TRBV6-2/TRBV6-3 | 13 | CASSFRGWYEQYF
medium-sized | TRBJ1-6 | TRBV6-4 | 15 | CASSEGTGRDSPLHF
NA | TRBJ1-1 | TRBV18 | 14 | CASSPPVSDTEAFF
medium-sized | TRBJ2-3 | TRBV27 | 15 | CASSLGQVKTDTQYF
medium-sized | TRBJ1-3 | TRBV30 | 14 | CAWRLRAAGNTIYF
medium-sized | TRBJ1-3 | TRBV29-1 | 13 | CSVVYGSGNTIYF
medium-sized | TRBJ2-1 | TRBV6-5 | 15 | CASSYGTSGGNEQFF
large | TRBJ2-2 | TRBV29-1 | 13 | CSVEDREAGELFF
medium-sized | TRBJ2-5 | TRBV29-1 | 15 | CSAPEGGGAGETQYF
NA | TRBJ2-3 | TRBV12-3/TRBV12-4 | 16 | CASSSLGAGVQDTQYF
NA | TRBJ2-7 | TRBV6-2/TRBV6-3 | 15 | CASSYLGAQGDEQYF
NA | TRBJ2-1 | TRBV19 | 17 | CASRPEQGANTYNEQFF
medium-sized | TRBJ1-5 | TRBV19 | 14 | CASHSGQGPQPQHF
medium-sized | TRBJ1-3 | TRBV19 | 14 | CASSIGGSGNTIYF